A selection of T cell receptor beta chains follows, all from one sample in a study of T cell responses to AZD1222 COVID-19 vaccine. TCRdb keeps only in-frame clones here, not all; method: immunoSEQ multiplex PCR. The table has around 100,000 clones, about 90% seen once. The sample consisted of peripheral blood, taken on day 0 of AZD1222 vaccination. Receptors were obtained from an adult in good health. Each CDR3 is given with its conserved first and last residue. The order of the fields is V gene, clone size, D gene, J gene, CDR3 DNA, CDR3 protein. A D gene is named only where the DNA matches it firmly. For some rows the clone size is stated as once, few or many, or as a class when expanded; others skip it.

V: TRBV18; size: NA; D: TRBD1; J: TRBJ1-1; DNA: TGTGCCAGCTCACTGGGACAGGGGGCCACTGAAGCTTTCTTT; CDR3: CASSLGQGATEAFF
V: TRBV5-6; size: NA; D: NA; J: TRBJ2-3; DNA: TGTGCCAGCAGCTACCGACAGGCCGATACGCAGTATTTT; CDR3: CASSYRQADTQYF
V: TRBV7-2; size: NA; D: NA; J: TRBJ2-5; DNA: TGTGCCAGCACCCTCCCGAGCGGGTTAGAGACCCAGTACTTC; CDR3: CASTLPSGLETQYF
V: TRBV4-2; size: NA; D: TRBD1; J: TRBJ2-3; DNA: TGTGCCAGCAATCGGTCTCCGGGACAGAGCACAGATACGCAGTATTTT; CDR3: CASNRSPGQSTDTQYF
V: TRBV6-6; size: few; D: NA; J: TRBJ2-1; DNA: TGTGCCAGCAGTCAACAGGAGAACAATGAGCAGTTCTTC; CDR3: CASSQQENNEQFF
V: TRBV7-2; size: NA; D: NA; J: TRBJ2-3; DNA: TGTGCCAGCAGCTTAGCGGGACTCACAGATACGCAGTATTTT; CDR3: CASSLAGLTDTQYF
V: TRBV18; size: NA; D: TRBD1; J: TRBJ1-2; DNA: TGTGCCAGCTCACCGTCCCGGGACAGTTCCTATGGCTACACCTTC; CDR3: CASSPSRDSSYGYTF
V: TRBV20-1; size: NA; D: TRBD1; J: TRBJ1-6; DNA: TGCAGTGCTAGTCCCCCAGGGACAGGGGTCCTCCACTTT; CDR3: CSASPPGTGVLHF
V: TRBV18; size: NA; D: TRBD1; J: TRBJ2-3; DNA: TGTGCCAGCTCACGAGGCAGGGACAGCTCTGCTGGAGATACGCAGTATTTT; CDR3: CASSRGRDSSAGDTQYF
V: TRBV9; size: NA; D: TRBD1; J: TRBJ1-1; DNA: TGTGCCAGCAGCGTGGGACAGACGCCCCGGAGGGCAATCACTGAAGCTTTCTTT; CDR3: CASSVGQTPRRAITEAFF
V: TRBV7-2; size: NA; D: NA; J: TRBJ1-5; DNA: TGTGCCAGCAGCTTAGTTGGGGCGTCGGGCAATCAGCCCCAGCATTTT; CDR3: CASSLVGASGNQPQHF
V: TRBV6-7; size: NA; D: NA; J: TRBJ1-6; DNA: TGTGCCAGCAGTTACAGGGGGGGACGGAGTAATTCACCCCTCCACTTT; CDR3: CASSYRGGRSNSPLHF
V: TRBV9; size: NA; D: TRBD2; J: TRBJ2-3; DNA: TGTGCCAGCAGCGTAGTGGCTAGCGGATCTAGCACAGATACGCAGTATTTT; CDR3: CASSVVASGSSTDTQYF
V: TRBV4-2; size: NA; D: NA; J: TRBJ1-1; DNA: TGTGCCAGCAGCCTTCAACAGGACGTGAACACTGAAGCTTTCTTT; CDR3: CASSLQQDVNTEAFF
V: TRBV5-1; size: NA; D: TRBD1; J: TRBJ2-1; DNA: TGCGCCAGCAGGGTGACAGGGGGCGGCTACAATGAGCAGTTCTTC; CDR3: CASRVTGGGYNEQFF
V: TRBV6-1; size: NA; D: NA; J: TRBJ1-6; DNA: TGTGCCAGCAGTTCGCTGGGACACCCAAATTCACCCCTCCACTTT; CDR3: CASSSLGHPNSPLHF
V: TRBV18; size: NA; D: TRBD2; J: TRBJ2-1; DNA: TGTGCCAGCTCACCAGTACTAGCGGCTTACAATGAGCAGTTCTTC; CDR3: CASSPVLAAYNEQFF
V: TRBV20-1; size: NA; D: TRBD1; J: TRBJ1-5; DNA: TGCAGTGCTAGTTCCGGGACAGCTCAAACGCCCCAGCATTTT; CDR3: CSASSGTAQTPQHF
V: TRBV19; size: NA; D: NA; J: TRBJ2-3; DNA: TGTGCCAGTAGTATAGGGACAGGAGGGGCAGATACGCAGTATTTT; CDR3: CASSIGTGGADTQYF
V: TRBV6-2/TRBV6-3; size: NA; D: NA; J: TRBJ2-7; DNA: TGTGCCAGCAGTTACTCGAGCGCCAGGGCCTACGAGCAGTACTTC; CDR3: CASSYSSARAYEQYF
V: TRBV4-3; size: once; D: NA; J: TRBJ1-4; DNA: TGCGCCAGCAGCCCGGAAAGGGCTGCAACTAATGAAAAACTGTTTTTT; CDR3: CASSPERAATNEKLFF
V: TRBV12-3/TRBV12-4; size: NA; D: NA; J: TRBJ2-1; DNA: TGTGCCAGCAGTTTAGGACACCTCCAGTTCTTC; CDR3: CASSLGHLQFF
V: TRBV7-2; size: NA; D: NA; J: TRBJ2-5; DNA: TGTGCCAGCAGCTTAGACAGAGAGACCCAGTACTTC; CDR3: CASSLDRETQYF
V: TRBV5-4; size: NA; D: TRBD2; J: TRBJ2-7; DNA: TGTGCCAGCAGCTCGGGACTAGCGTCCTACGAGCAGTACTTC; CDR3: CASSSGLASYEQYF
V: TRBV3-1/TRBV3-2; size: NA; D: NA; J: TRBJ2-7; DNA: TGTGCCAGCAGCCAGGCCTCATACGAGCAGTACTTC; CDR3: CASSQASYEQYF
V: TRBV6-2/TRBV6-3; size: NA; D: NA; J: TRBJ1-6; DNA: TGTGCCAGCAGTTCCAACAGGGCGCTGGGCGAGTCACCCCTCCACTTT; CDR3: CASSSNRALGESPLHF
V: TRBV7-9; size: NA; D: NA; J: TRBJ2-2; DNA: TGTGCCAGCAGCTTACCCGGGGGCCGCGTCGGGGAGCTGTTTTTT; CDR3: CASSLPGGRVGELFF
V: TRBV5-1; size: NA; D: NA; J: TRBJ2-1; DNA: TGCGCCAGCAGCCCCCGGGATAGCGGATACAATGAGCAGTTCTTC; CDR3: CASSPRDSGYNEQFF
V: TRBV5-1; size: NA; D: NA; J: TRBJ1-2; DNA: TGCGCCAGCAGCTTAATAGTACAGGGCTCTGGCTACACCTTC; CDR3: CASSLIVQGSGYTF
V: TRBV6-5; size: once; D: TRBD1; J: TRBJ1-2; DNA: TGTGCCAGCACCGGGACAGGGGGAGGCTATGGCTACACCTTC; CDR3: CASTGTGGGYGYTF
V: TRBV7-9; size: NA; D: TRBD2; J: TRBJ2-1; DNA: TGTGCCAGCAGCTTAGAACTAGCGGGGGATGAGCAGTTCTTC; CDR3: CASSLELAGDEQFF
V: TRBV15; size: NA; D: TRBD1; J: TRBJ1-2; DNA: TGTGCCACCAGCAGACCTGACAGGGCCGACTATGGCTACACCTTC; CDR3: CATSRPDRADYGYTF